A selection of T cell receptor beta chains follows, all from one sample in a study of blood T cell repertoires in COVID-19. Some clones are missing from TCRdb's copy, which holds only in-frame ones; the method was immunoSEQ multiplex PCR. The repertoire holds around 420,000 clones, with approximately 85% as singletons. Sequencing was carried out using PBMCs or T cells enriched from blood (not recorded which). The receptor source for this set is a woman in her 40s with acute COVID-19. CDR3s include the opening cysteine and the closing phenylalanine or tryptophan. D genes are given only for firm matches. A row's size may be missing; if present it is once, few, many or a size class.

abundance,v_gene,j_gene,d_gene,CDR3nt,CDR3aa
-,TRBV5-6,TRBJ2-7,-,TGTGCCAGCAGTCGTAGCGCTTCCTACGAGCAGTACTTC,CASSRSASYEQYF
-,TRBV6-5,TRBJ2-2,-,TGTGCCAGCAGTACCCGACAGAACACCGGGGAGCTGTTTTTT,CASSTRQNTGELFF
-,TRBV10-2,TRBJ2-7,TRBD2,TGCGCCAGCACCCCCCAGCGGGGGTCCTACGAGCAGTACTTC,CASTPQRGSYEQYF
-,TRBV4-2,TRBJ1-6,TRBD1,TGTGCCAGCAGCCAAGATCTCGGACAGGGAAATTCACCCCTCCACTTT,CASSQDLGQGNSPLHF
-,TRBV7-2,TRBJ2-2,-,TGTGCCAGCAGCTTGGTCTGGGGGGCGAACACCGGGGAGCTGTTTTTT,CASSLVWGANTGELFF
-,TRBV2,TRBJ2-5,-,TGTGCCAGCAGTGGCTTCGGTGGTCAAGAGACCCAGTACTTC,CASSGFGGQETQYF
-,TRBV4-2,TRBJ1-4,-,TGTGCCAGCAGCCAAGATCCGGGGGGGCGGGATGGTGAAAAACTGTTTTTT,CASSQDPGGRDGEKLFF
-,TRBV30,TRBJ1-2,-,TGTGCCTGGAGTGTAGGGGCAGCCTATGGCTACACCTTC,CAWSVGAAYGYTF
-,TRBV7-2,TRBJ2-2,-,TGTGCCAGCAGCCCACAGCCCCCCAGGTTATCCGGGGAGCTGTTTTTT,CASSPQPPRLSGELFF
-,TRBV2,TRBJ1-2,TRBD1,TGTGCCAGCAGTATAGGACAGGGCTTGGGCGGCTACACCTTC,CASSIGQGLGGYTF
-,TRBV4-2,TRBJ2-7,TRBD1,TGTGCCAGCAGCCAAGTGGGTTTGGGACAGGGGTCCTACGAGCAGTACTTC,CASSQVGLGQGSYEQYF
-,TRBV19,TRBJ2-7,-,TGTGCCAGTAGTACATCCCTCCTGGAGGGGCAGTACTTC,CASSTSLLEGQYF
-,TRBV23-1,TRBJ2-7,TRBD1,TGCGCCAGCAGTCAACCCAAGATACAGGGGACGACCTACGAGCAGTACTTC,CASSQPKIQGTTYEQYF
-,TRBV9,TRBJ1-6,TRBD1,TGTGCCAGCAGCGCCGTTGGACAGGGAGGTTCACCCCTCCACTTT,CASSAVGQGGSPLHF
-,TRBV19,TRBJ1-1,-,TGTGCCAGTAGTAGTGCAGGGCGGAGTGAAGCTTTCTTT,CASSSAGRSEAFF
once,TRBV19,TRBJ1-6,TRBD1,TGTGCCAGTAACACCGGGACAGGGGGCGGCTCACCCCTCCACTTT,CASNTGTGGGSPLHF
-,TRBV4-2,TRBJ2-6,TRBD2,TGTGCCAGCAGCCAAGTTTTTCGTGGCGGGAGCTCTGGGGCCAACGTCCTGACTTTC,CASSQVFRGGSSGANVLTF
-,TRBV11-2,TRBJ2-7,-,TGTGCCAGCAGCTTAGATCTCGGACACACTCAGGAGCAGTACTTC,CASSLDLGHTQEQYF
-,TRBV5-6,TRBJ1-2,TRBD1,TGTGCCAGCAGCTCCACAGGGGGCATTCCGAATGGCTACACCTTC,CASSSTGGIPNGYTF
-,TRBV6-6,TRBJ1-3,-,TGTGCCAGCACGACCTCACCGACCGGGGGAAACACCATATATTTT,CASTTSPTGGNTIYF
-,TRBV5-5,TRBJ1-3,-,TGTGCCAGCAGCTTCGGAGACACCATATATTTT,CASSFGDTIYF
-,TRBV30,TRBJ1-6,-,TGTGCCTGGAGTGTGAGGGAAGGAGAGTCACCCCTCCACTTT,CAWSVREGESPLHF
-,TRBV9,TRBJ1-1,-,TGTGCCAGCAGCCCCCTCGGAGGGACTGAAGCTTTCTTT,CASSPLGGTEAFF
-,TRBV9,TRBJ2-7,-,TGTGCCAGCAGCCCCCGGGACTTGGGCGGCGAGCAGTACTTC,CASSPRDLGGEQYF
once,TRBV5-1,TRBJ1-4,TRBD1,TGCGCCAGCAGCCCTACGGCCGGGACAGGGAGTCCGACTAATGAAAAACTGTTTTTT,CASSPTAGTGSPTNEKLFF
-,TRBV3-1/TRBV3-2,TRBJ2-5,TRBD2,TGTGCCAGCAGCCACAATGGACTAGCGGGGGAAGAGACCCAGTACTTC,CASSHNGLAGEETQYF
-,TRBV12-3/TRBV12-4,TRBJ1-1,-,TGTGCCAGCAATACTGGACGGGGCACTGAAGCTTTCTTT,CASNTGRGTEAFF
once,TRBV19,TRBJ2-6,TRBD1,TGTGCCAGTAGCCGGGACAGGGGGACTGGGGCCAACGTCCTGACTTTC,CASSRDRGTGANVLTF
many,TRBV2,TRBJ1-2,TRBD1,TGTGCCAGCAGTGTACAGGGGGCAGGCTATGGCTACACCTTC,CASSVQGAGYGYTF
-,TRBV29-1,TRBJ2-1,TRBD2,TGCAGCGTTGTCGGGGGGGGAAATGAGCAGTTCTTC,CSVVGGGNEQFF
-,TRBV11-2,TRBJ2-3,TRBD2,TGTGCCAGCAGCTTTCTAGCGGGGGGGCCGAGGGATACGCAGTATTTT,CASSFLAGGPRDTQYF
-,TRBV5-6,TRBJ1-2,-,TGTGCCAGCAGCTCCCAGACGGGATGGGGAGGCTACACCTTC,CASSSQTGWGGYTF
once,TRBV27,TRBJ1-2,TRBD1,TGTGCCAGCAAGCCTAGACAGGGTTTGGGCGGTAACTATGGCTACACCTTC,CASKPRQGLGGNYGYTF
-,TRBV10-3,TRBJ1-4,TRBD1,TGTGCCATCAGTGAACAGGGGGCGCTTCGTGAAAAACTGTTTTTT,CAISEQGALREKLFF
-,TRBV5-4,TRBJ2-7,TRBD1,TGTGCCAGCAGCTTGCCAGGGGGATCCTACGAGCAGTACTTC,CASSLPGGSYEQYF
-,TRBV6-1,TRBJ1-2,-,TGTGCCAGCAGTGACCCTCTCCCGGGGGGCTACACCTTC,CASSDPLPGGYTF
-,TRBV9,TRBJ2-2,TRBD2,TGTGCCAGCAGCGCCGGGGGGGCCTGGTTGAACGGGGAGCTGTTTTTT,CASSAGGAWLNGELFF
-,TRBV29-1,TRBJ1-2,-,TGCAGCGTCGCAAACAGAAAACTTAACTATGGCTACACCTTC,CSVANRKLNYGYTF
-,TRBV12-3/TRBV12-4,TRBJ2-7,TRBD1,TGTGCCAGCAGGGGGGACAGGGGCGACGAGCAGTACTTC,CASRGDRGDEQYF
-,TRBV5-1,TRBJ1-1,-,TGCGCCAGCAGCTTGGAAGAGGGGGTACTTTCTGAAGCTTTCTTT,CASSLEEGVLSEAFF
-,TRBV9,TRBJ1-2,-,TGTGCCAGCAGCGTAGCTTCATCGGGGTCCGGCTACACCTTC,CASSVASSGSGYTF
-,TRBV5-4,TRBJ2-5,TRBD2,TGTGCCAGCAGCTCGGGGGGGACTAGCCCCCGAGAGACCCAGTACTTC,CASSSGGTSPRETQYF
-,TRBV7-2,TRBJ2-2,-,TGTGCCTTGCGGGGTTTGAGTACCGGGGAGCTGTTTTTT,CALRGLSTGELFF
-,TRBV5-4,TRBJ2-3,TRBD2,TGTGCCAGCAGCTGGCGGGGGGGCCTCACAGATACGCAGTATTTT,CASSWRGGLTDTQYF
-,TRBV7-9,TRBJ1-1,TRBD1,TGTGCCAGCAGCCCTATCGCAGGGGGCACTGAAGCTTTCTTT,CASSPIAGGTEAFF
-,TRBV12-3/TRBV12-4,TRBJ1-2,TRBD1,TGTGCCAGCAGTCCACAGGGGCCCTATGGCTACACCTTC,CASSPQGPYGYTF
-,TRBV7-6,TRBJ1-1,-,TGTGCCCCCGACAGAACGAACACTGAAGCTTTCTTT,CAPDRTNTEAFF
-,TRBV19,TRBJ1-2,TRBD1,TGTGCCAGTAGTATGCAGGGGGACTATGGCTACACCTTC,CASSMQGDYGYTF
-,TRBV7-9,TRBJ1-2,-,TGTGCCAGCAGCGACAGGTTCGGCTACACCTTC,CASSDRFGYTF
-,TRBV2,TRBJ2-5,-,TGTGCCAGCAGCGATGTGCGTATGAGCGACCAGTACTTC,CASSDVRMSDQYF
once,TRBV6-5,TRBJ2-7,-,TGTGCCAGCCGAGAGGGACACCGCTACGAGCAGTACTTC,CASREGHRYEQYF
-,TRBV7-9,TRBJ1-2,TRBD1,TGTGCCAGCAGCTCGGGACAGGCATACTATGGCTACACCTTC,CASSSGQAYYGYTF
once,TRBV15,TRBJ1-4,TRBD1,TGTGCCACCAGCAGAGATTACAGGGGAGGCGAAAAACTGTTTTTT,CATSRDYRGGEKLFF
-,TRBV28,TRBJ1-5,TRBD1,TGTGCCATCTATCCAGGGGGCGGTCAGCCCCAGCATTTT,CAIYPGGGQPQHF
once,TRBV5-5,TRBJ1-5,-,TGTGCCAGCAGCTTGTTTGGGCAGCTAAATCAGCCCCAGCATTTT,CASSLFGQLNQPQHF
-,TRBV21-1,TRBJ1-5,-,TGTGCCAGCAGCAGTCATAGCAATCAGCCCCAGCATTTT,CASSSHSNQPQHF
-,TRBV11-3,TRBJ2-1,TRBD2,TGTGCCAGCAGCTCAAAGCGGGGGGGATACAATGAGCAGTTCTTC,CASSSKRGGYNEQFF
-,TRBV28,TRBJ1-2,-,TGTGCCAGCAACCAACAGGGTGCTGGCTACACCTTC,CASNQQGAGYTF
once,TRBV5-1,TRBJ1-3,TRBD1,TGCGCCAGCAGCTTGAGGACAGGGGAGGGGAACACCATATATTTT,CASSLRTGEGNTIYF